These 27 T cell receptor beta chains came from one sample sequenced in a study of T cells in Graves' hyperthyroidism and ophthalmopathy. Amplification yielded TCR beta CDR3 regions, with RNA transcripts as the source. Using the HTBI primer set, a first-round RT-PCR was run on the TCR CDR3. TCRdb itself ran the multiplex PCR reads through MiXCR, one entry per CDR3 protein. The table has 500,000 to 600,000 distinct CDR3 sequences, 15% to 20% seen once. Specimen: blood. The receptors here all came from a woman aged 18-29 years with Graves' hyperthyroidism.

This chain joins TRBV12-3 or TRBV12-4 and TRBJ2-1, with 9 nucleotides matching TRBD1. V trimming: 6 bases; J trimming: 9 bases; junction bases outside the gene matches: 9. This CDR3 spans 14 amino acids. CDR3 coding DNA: TGTGCCAGCAGGTATACTTTGGACAGGGGTGAGCAGTTCTTC. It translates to CASRYTLDRGEQFF.

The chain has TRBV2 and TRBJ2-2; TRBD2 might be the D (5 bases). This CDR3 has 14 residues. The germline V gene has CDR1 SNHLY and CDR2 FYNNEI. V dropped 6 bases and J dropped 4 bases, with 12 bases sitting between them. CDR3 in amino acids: CASSRTSFTGELFF. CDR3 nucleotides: TGTGCCAGCAGCCGAACTAGTTTCACCGGGGAGCTGTTTTTT.

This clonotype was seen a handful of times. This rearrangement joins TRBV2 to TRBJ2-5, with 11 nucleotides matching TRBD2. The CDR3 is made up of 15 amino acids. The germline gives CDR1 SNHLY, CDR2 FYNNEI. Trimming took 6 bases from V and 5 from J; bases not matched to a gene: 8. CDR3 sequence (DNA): TGTGCCAGCAGAGTCTCTAGCGGGGGGAAGGAGACCCAGTACTTC. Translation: CASRVSSGGKETQYF.

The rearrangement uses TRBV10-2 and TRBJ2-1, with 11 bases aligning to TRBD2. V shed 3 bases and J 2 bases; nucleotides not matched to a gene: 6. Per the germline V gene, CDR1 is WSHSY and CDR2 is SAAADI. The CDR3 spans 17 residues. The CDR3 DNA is TGCGCCAGCAGTGACGTAGGACTAGCGGGTCCCTACAATGAGCAGTTCTTC. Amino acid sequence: CASSDVGLAGPYNEQFF.

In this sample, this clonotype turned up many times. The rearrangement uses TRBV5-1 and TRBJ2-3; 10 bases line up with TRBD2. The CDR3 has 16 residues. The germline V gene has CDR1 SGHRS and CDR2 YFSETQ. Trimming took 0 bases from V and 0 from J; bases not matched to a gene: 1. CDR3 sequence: CASSLVLAGSTDTQYF. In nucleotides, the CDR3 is TGCGCCAGCAGCTTGGTACTAGCGGGGAGCACAGATACGCAGTATTTT.

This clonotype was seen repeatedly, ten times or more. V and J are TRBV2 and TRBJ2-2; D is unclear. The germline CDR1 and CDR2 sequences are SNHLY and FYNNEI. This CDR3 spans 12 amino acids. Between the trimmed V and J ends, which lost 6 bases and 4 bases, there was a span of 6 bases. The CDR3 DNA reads TGTGCCAGCAGCGAGGCCACCGGGGAGCTGTTTTTT. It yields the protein CASSEATGELFF.

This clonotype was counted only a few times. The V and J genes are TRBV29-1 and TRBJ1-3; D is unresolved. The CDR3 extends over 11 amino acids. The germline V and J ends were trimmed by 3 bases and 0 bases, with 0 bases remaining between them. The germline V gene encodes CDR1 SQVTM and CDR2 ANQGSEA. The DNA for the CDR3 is TGCAGCGTTGACTCTGGAAACACCATATATTTT. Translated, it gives CSVDSGNTIYF.

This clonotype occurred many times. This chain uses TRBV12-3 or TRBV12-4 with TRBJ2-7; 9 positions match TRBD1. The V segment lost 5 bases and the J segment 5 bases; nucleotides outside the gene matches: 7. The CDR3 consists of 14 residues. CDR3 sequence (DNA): TGTGCCAGCAGTCCCGGGACAGGGTCCCACGAGCAGTACTTC. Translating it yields CASSPGTGSHEQYF.

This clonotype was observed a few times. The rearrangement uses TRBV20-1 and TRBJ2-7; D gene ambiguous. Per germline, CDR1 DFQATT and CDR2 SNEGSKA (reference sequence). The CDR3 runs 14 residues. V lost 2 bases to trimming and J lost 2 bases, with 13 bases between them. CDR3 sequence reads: CSARIDRVTYEQYF. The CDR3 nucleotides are TGCAGTGCTAGAATTGATCGCGTTACCTACGAGCAGTACTTC.

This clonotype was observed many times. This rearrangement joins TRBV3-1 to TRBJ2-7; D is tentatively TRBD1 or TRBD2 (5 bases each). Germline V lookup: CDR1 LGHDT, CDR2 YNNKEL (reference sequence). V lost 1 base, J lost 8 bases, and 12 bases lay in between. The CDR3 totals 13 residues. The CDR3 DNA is TGTGCCAGCAGCCAAGGGGTGAGGGGCCAGCAGTACTTC. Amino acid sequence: CASSQGVRGQQYF.

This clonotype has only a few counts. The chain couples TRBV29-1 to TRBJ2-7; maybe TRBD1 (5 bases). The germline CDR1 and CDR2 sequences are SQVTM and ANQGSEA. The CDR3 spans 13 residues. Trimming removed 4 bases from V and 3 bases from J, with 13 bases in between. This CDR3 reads CSVAGFSGYEQYF. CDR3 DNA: TGCAGCGTTGCAGGGTTTTCCGGCTACGAGCAGTACTTC.

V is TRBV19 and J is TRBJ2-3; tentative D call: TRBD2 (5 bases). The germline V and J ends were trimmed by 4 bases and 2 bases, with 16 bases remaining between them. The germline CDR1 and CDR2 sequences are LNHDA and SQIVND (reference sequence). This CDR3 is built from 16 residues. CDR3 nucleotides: TGTGCCAGTAGTAAGGCGAGGGTTATCAACACAGATACGCAGTATTTT. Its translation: CASSKARVINTDTQYF. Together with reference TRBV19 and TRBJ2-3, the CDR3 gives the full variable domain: DGGITQSPKYLFRKEGQNVTLSCEQNLNHDAMYWYRQDPGQGLRLIYYSQIVNDFQKGDIAEGYSVSREKKESFPLTVTSAQKNPTAFYLCASSKARVINTDTQYFGPGTRLTVL.

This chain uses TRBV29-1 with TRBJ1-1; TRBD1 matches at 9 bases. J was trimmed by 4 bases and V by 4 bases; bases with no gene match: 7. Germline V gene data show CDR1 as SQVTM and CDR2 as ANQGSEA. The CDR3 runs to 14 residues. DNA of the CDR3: TGCAGCGTTGCACCACAGGGGGCTGGCACTGAAGCTTTCTTT. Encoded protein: CSVAPQGAGTEAFF.

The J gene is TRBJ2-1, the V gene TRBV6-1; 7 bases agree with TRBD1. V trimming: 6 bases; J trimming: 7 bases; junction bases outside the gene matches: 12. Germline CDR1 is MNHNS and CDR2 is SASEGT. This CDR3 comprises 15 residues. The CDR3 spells CASSLRDRNLNEQFF. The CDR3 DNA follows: TGTGCCAGCAGCTTAAGGGACAGAAATTTGAATGAGCAGTTCTTC.

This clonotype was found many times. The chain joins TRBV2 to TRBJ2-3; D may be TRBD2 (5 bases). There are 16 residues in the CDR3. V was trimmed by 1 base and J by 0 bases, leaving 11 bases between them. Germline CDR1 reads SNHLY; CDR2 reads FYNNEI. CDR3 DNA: TGTGCCAGCAGTGAAGTGCGGGCCCGAAGCACAGATACGCAGTATTTT. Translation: CASSEVRARSTDTQYF.

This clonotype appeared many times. In DNA, the CDR3 is TGTGCCACCTGGGACAGCAATCAGCCCCAGCATTTT. It translates to CATWDSNQPQHF. The chain combines TRBV15 with TRBJ1-5; TRBD1 might be the D (5 bases). CDR1 LNHNV and CDR2 YYDKDF come from the germline V gene (reference sequence). The CDR3 length is 12 residues. Trimming removed 8 bases from V and 1 base from J, with 6 bases in between.

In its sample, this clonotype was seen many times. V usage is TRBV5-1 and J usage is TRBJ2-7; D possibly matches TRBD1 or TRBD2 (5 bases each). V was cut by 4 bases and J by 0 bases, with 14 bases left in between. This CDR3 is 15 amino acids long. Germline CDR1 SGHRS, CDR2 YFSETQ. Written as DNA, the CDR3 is TGCGCCAGCAGCCTCGAGGGGTTAAGCTCCTACGAGCAGTACTTC. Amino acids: CASSLEGLSSYEQYF.

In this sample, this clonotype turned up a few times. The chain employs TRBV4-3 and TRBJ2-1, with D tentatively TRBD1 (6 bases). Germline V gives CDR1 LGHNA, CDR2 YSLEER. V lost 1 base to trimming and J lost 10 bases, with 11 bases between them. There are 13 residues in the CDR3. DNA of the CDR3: TGCGCCAGCAGCCAAGGTTTTGACAGGGAGCAGTTCTTC. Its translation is CASSQGFDREQFF.

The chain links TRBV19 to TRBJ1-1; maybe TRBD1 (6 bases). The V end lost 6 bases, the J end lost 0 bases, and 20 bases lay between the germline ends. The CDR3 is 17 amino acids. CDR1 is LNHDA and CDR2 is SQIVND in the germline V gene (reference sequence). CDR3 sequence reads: CASRSTQGGRMNTEAFF. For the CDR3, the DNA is TGTGCCAGTAGGAGTACACAGGGCGGAAGAATGAACACTGAAGCTTTCTTT.

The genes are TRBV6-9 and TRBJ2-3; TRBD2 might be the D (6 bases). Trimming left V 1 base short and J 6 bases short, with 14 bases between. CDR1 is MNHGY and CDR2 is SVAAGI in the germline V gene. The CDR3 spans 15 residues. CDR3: CASSYLGPEGDTQYF. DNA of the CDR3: TGTGCCAGCAGTTATTTAGGCCCGGAGGGCGATACGCAGTATTTT.

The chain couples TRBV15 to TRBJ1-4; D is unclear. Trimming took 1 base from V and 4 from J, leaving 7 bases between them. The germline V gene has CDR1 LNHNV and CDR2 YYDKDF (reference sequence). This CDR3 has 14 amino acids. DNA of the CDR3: TGTGCCACCAGCAGAGGGACTGATAATGAAAAACTGTTTTTT. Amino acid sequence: CATSRGTDNEKLFF.

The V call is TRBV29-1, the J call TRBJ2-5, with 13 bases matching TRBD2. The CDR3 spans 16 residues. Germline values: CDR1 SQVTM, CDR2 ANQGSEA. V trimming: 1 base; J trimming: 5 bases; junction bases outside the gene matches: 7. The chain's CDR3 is CSVEGSLAGGPETQYF. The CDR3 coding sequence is TGCAGCGTTGAAGGGTCACTAGCGGGAGGGCCTGAGACCCAGTACTTC.

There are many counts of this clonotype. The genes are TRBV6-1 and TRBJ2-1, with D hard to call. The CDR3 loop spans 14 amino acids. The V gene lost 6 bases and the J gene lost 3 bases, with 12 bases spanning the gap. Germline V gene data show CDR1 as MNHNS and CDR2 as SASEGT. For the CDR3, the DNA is TGTGCCAGCAGGGCTGTACGGTACTACAATGAGCAGTTCTTC. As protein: CASRAVRYYNEQFF.

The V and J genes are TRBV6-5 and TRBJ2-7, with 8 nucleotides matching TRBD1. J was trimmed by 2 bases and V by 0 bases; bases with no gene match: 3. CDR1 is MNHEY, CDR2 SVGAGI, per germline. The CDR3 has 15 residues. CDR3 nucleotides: TGTGCCAGCAGTTACTCTTCGGGACAGGCCTACGAGCAGTACTTC. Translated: CASSYSSGQAYEQYF.

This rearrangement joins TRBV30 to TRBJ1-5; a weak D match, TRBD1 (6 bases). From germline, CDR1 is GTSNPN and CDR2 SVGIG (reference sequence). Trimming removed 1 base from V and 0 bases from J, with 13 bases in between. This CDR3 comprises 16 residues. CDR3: CAWSGPGVFSNQPQHF. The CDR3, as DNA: TGTGCCTGGAGTGGTCCAGGGGTGTTTAGCAATCAGCCCCAGCATTTT.

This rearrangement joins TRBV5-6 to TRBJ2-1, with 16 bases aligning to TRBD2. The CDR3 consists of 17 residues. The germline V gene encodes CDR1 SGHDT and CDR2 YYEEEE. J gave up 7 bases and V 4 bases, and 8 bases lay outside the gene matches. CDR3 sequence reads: CASSPGTSGGARNEQFF. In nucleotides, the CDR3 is TGTGCCAGCAGCCCGGGGACTAGCGGGGGGGCGCGGAATGAGCAGTTCTTC.

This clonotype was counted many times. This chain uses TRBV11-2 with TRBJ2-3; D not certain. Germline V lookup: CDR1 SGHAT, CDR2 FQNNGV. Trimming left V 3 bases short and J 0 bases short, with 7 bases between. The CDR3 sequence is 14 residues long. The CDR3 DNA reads TGTGCCAGCAGCTTCAGGTTGAGCACAGATACGCAGTATTTT. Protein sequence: CASSFRLSTDTQYF.